This T cell receptor (beta chain) was identified during a study of T cell responses to AZD1222 COVID-19 vaccine. Libraries were prepared by immunoSEQ multiplex PCR; TCRdb keeps only in-frame clonotypes and omits some of them. The sample lists roughly 150,000 clones, about 88% occurring once. The CDR3 loop spans 12 amino acids. Germline CDR1 reads SQVTM; CDR2 reads ANQGSEA. Trimming cost V 6 bases and J 5 bases, with 13 bases left between them. The rearrangement joins TRBV29-1 to TRBJ1-1; D possibly corresponds to TRBD1 (5 bases). The clonotype comes from an adult who had recovered from COVID-19. The input for sequencing was peripheral blood, taken after recovery from COVID-19. The CDR3 sequence is CSVAGFSTEAFF. For the CDR3, the DNA is TGCAGCGTGGCAGGGTTCTCGACTGAAGCTTTCTTT.